Each of the 9 T cell receptor beta chains below was sequenced from the same sample in a study of a mutant IDH1 vaccine in newly diagnosed glioma. Time point defined: week 23, last vaccination. Every single dose of the vaccine, 300 ug of mutant IDH1 20-mer peptide, came with topical imiquimod. The data were produced by immunoSEQ multiplex PCR, yet TCRdb's version contains in-frame clones alone and is incomplete. This table holds 9,500 to 11,000 clones, around 89% found once. Antigens for these TCRs are unknown. The sequencing used PBMCs, collected from a glioma patient whose treatment included an IDH1 peptide vaccine. Receptors originate from a woman aged 35 to 49 with glioma. Some clones in this sample may be carry-over from other donors' samples.

This chain links TRBV30 with TRBJ1-2, with 11 nucleotides matching TRBD1. Per germline, CDR1 GTSNPN and CDR2 SVGIG (reference sequence). The V gene end was trimmed by 2 bases and the J gene end by 4 bases; junction bases not matched to a gene: 6. There are 15 residues in the CDR3. Here the CDR3 reads CAWSPRTGGIYGYTF. CDR3 coding DNA: TGTGCCTGGAGTCCGCGGACAGGGGGCATCTATGGCTACACCTTC.

V is TRBV2 and J is TRBJ2-1; D call uncertain. V was pared by 0 bases and J by 9 bases, with 3 bases between. The germline CDR1 and CDR2 sequences are SNHLY and FYNNEI. This CDR3 comprises 11 residues. This CDR3 reads CASSEALEQFF. CDR3 sequence (DNA): TGTGCCAGCAGTGAAGCTCTTGAGCAGTTCTTC.

The chain carries TRBV7-9 and TRBJ2-7; a weak D match, TRBD2 (5 bases). V was trimmed by 0 bases and J by 6 bases, leaving 12 bases between them. The CDR3 consists of 14 residues. Looked up from germline, CDR1 is SEHNR and CDR2 is FQNEAQ (reference sequence). This CDR3 is CASSLARATGEQYF. The CDR3 DNA reads as TGTGCCAGCAGCTTAGCGAGGGCAACGGGCGAGCAGTACTTC.

This chain joins TRBV9 and TRBJ2-2; D might be TRBD2 (7 bases). This CDR3 spans 15 amino acids. V gave up 0 bases and J gave up 4 bases, with 10 bases separating them. Germline CDR1 SGDLS, CDR2 YYNGEE. The chain's CDR3 is CASSVEGGSTGELFF. CDR3 bases: TGTGCCAGCAGCGTAGAGGGGGGGTCCACCGGGGAGCTGTTTTTT.

J is TRBJ1-5 and V is TRBV4-1, with D possibly being TRBD1 (5 bases). V lost 0 bases, J lost 7 bases, and 13 bases lay in between. This CDR3 has 15 amino acids. The V gene's germline CDR1 is MGHRA and CDR2 YSYEKL. CDR3 residues: CASSQDGGLSQPQHF. The CDR3 DNA follows: TGCGCCAGCAGCCAAGATGGGGGTTTGTCGCAGCCCCAGCATTTT.

V and J are TRBV9 and TRBJ2-2; 7 bases align to TRBD1. Germline CDR1 SGDLS, CDR2 YYNGEE. The ends lost 0 bases at V and 6 bases at J; junction bases unmatched: 8. This CDR3 spans 16 amino acids. In nucleotides, the CDR3 is TGTGCCAGCAGCGTAGGAGACAGGGTGTCGTCCGGGGAGCTGTTTTTT. This sequence encodes CASSVGDRVSSGELFF.

The rearrangement joins TRBV2 to TRBJ1-4; D might be TRBD1 (6 bases). The V end lost 6 bases, the J end lost 5 bases, and 10 bases lay between the germline ends. Germline V lookup: CDR1 SNHLY, CDR2 FYNNEI. The length of the CDR3 is 13 residues. The DNA of the CDR3 is TGTGCCAGCAGGCTGGACAGAAATGAAAAACTGTTTTTT. Translated, it gives CASRLDRNEKLFF.

This rearrangement joins TRBV6-1 to TRBJ1-1; D unresolved. The V gene's germline CDR1 is MNHNS and CDR2 SASEGT. This CDR3 spans 11 amino acids. V was shortened by 6 bases and J by 4 bases, with 6 bases between the two germline ends. The CDR3 loop reads CASSPLTEAFF. CDR3 nucleotide sequence: TGTGCCAGCAGCCCTCTCACTGAAGCTTTCTTT.

The genes are TRBV30 and TRBJ1-2; D might be TRBD1 (5 bases). Per germline, CDR1 GTSNPN and CDR2 SVGIG (reference sequence). Trimming left V 3 bases short and J 3 bases short, with 14 bases between. The CDR3 consists of 14 residues. The CDR3 DNA sequence: TGTGCCTGGAGCGCCGACGACAGTTACTATGGCTACACCTTC. It yields the protein CAWSADDSYYGYTF.